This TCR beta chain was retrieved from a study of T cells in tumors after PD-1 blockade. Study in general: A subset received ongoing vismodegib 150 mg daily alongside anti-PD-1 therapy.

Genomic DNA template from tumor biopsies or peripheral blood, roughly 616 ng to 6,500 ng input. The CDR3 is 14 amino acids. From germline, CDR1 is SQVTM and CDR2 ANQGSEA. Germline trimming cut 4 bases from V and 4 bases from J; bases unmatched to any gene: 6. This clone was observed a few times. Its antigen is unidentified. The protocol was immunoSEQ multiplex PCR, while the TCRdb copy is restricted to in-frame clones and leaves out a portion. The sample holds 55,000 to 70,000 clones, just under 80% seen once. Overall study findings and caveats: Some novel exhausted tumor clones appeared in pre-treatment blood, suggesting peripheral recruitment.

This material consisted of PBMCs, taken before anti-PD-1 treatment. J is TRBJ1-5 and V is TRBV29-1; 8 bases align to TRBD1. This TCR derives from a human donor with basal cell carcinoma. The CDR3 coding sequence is TGCAGCGTTGCAACAGGGGGAGGGAATCAGCCCCAGCATTTT. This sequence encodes CSVATGGGNQPQHF.